This is a list of T cell receptor beta chains from one sample in a study of T cells in Graves' hyperthyroidism and ophthalmopathy. One entry per CDR3 protein results from TCRdb running MiXCR on the multiplex PCR reads. This sample yields some 510,000 distinct CDR3 sequences, of which roughly 46% are seen a single time; about 8.2% belongs to the top ten. Input material: peripheral blood or thyroid tissue (not recorded which). The source of these receptors is a woman between 18 and 29 years old with Graves' hyperthyroidism. Each CDR3 is given with its conserved first and last residue. Each record gives: D gene, J gene, V gene, clone size, CDR3 DNA, CDR3 protein. A D gene is named only where the DNA matches it firmly. The listing skips clone size in some rows; elsewhere it reads once, few, many or a size class.

d_call: .; j_call: TRBJ1-6; v_call: TRBV7-2; clone_size: many; cdr3_nt: TGTGCCAGCAGCTTTAAGGGAACCCTCCACTTT; cdr3_aa: CASSFKGTLHF
d_call: .; j_call: TRBJ1-3; v_call: TRBV12-3/TRBV12-4; clone_size: .; cdr3_nt: TGTGCCAGCAGTTTAAGTCGGTGGAACACCATATATTTT; cdr3_aa: CASSLSRWNTIYF
d_call: TRBD1; j_call: TRBJ2-7; v_call: TRBV10-3; clone_size: many; cdr3_nt: TGTGCCATCAGTGGGGGACAGGGAAGCGACGAGCAGTACTTC; cdr3_aa: CAISGGQGSDEQYF
d_call: TRBD2; j_call: TRBJ2-2; v_call: TRBV7-8; clone_size: .; cdr3_nt: TGTGCCAGTAGCAGAAATGGACTAGCGGGGGTTTACGCGAACACCGGGGAGCTGTTTTTT; cdr3_aa: CASSRNGLAGVYANTGELFF
d_call: .; j_call: TRBJ1-3; v_call: TRBV14; clone_size: many; cdr3_nt: TGTGCCAGCAGTAGGGGAAACACCATATATTTT; cdr3_aa: CASSRGNTIYF
d_call: .; j_call: TRBJ1-2; v_call: TRBV25-1; clone_size: .; cdr3_nt: TGTGCCAGCAAAGTCGCGACGGGTCTGCACTATGGCTACACCTTC; cdr3_aa: CASKVATGLHYGYTF
d_call: TRBD1; j_call: TRBJ1-2; v_call: TRBV7-2; clone_size: few; cdr3_nt: TGTGCCAGCAGCTTAGGAATGTCAGGGGGTTTCGGCTACACCTTC; cdr3_aa: CASSLGMSGGFGYTF
d_call: .; j_call: TRBJ2-2; v_call: TRBV7-2; clone_size: few; cdr3_nt: TGTGCCAGCAGCCGATCTGGCGGGGAGCTGTTTTTT; cdr3_aa: CASSRSGGELFF
d_call: TRBD1; j_call: TRBJ1-2; v_call: TRBV24-1; clone_size: few; cdr3_nt: TGTGCCACCCGGGACAGGGGGGACTATGGCTACACCTTC; cdr3_aa: CATRDRGDYGYTF
d_call: .; j_call: TRBJ2-7; v_call: TRBV5-8; clone_size: .; cdr3_nt: TGTGCCAGCAGCTTCTTGACAGAATCCTACGAGCAGTACTTC; cdr3_aa: CASSFLTESYEQYF
d_call: .; j_call: TRBJ1-2; v_call: TRBV19; clone_size: many; cdr3_nt: TGTGCCAGTAGTGGCCAGGGAGTGTCTGGCTACACCTTC; cdr3_aa: CASSGQGVSGYTF
d_call: .; j_call: TRBJ2-5; v_call: TRBV2; clone_size: many; cdr3_nt: TGTGCCAGCAGTGAATTTGTGGGACAAGAGACCCAGTACTTC; cdr3_aa: CASSEFVGQETQYF
d_call: .; j_call: TRBJ1-1; v_call: TRBV10-3; clone_size: .; cdr3_nt: TGTGCCATCAGTGAGTCTCTAGCGGGAGGGCGAGCTTTCTTT; cdr3_aa: CAISESLAGGRAFF
d_call: .; j_call: TRBJ2-2; v_call: TRBV9; clone_size: .; cdr3_nt: TGTGCCAGCAGCCCTCTAGCGAGGCTGAACACCGGGGAGCTGTTTTTT; cdr3_aa: CASSPLARLNTGELFF
d_call: .; j_call: TRBJ1-2; v_call: TRBV9; clone_size: many; cdr3_nt: TGTGCCAGCAGCGCTGGACGGAGCGCGTATGGCTACACCTTC; cdr3_aa: CASSAGRSAYGYTF
d_call: TRBD1; j_call: TRBJ1-2; v_call: TRBV29-1; clone_size: few; cdr3_nt: TGCAGCGCAGCCGGGACAGGGGGCGACTATGGCTACACCTTC; cdr3_aa: CSAAGTGGDYGYTF
d_call: TRBD1; j_call: TRBJ1-2; v_call: TRBV7-2; clone_size: few; cdr3_nt: TGTGCCAGCAGCTTATTATCAGGGGGCTATGGCTACACCTTC; cdr3_aa: CASSLLSGGYGYTF
d_call: .; j_call: TRBJ2-5; v_call: TRBV24-1; clone_size: .; cdr3_nt: TGTGCCACCATCGGGTGGGAGACCCAGTACTTC; cdr3_aa: CATIGWETQYF
d_call: TRBD1; j_call: TRBJ1-1; v_call: TRBV24-1; clone_size: few; cdr3_nt: TGTGCCACCAGTGATTCACTGACAGGGCACACTGAAGCTTTCTTT; cdr3_aa: CATSDSLTGHTEAFF
d_call: TRBD1; j_call: TRBJ1-2; v_call: TRBV14; clone_size: .; cdr3_nt: TGTGCCAGCTCACGAACGGGACAGGCAAACTATGGCTACACCTTC; cdr3_aa: CASSRTGQANYGYTF
d_call: .; j_call: TRBJ2-7; v_call: TRBV6-1; clone_size: .; cdr3_nt: TGTGCCAGCAGTAGACACGGCGGGACACCCACCTACGAGCAGTACTTC; cdr3_aa: CASSRHGGTPTYEQYF
d_call: .; j_call: TRBJ2-7; v_call: TRBV6-5; clone_size: .; cdr3_nt: TGTGCCAGCAGTTACTCAAGAACAGGGTACGAGCAGTACTTC; cdr3_aa: CASSYSRTGYEQYF